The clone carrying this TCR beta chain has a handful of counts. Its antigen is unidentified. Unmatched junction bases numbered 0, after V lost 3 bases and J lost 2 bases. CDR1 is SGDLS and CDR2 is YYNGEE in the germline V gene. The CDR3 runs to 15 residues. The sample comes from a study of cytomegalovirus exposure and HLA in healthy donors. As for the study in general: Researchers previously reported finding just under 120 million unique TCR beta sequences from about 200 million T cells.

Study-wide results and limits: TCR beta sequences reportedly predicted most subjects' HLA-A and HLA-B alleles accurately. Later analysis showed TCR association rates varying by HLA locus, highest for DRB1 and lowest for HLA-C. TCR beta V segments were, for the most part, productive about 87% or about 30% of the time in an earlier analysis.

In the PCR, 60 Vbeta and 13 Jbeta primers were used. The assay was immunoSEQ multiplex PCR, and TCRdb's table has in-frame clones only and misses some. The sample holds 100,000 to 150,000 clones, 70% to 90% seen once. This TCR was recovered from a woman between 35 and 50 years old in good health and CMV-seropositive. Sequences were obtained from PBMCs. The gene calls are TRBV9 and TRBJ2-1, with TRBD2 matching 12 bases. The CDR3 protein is CASSASGGAYNEQFF. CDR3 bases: TGTGCCAGCAGCGCTAGCGGGGGGGCCTACAATGAGCAGTTCTTC.